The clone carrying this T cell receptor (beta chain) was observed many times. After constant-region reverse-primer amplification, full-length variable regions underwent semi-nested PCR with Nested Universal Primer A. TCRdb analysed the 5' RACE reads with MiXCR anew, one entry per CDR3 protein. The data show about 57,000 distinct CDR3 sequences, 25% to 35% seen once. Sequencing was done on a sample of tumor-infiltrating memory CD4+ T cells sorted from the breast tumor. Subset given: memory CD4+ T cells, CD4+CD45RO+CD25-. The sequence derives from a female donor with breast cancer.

CDR3 amino acids: CASSVAPTYNEQFF. CDR3 coding DNA: TGCGCCAGCAGTGTCGCCCCCACCTACAATGAGCAGTTCTTC. The rearrangement joins TRBV5-1 to TRBJ2-1, with D uncertain. The V gene lost 5 bases and the J gene lost 2 bases, with 11 bases spanning the gap. The CDR3 extends over 14 amino acids. The germline gives CDR1 SGHRS, CDR2 YFSETQ.